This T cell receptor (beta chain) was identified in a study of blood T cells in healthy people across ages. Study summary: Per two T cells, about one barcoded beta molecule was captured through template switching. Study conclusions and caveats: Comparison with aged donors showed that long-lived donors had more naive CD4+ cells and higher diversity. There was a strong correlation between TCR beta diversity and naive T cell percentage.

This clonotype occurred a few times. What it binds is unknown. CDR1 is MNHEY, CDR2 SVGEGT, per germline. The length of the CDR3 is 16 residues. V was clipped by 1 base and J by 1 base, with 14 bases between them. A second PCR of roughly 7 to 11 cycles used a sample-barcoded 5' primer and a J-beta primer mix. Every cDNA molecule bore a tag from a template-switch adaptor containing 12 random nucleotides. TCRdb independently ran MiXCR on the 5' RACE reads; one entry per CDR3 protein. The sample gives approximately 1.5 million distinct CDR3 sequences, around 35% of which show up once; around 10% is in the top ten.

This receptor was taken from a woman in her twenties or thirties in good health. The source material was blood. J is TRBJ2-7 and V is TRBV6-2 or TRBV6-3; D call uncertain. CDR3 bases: TGTGCCAGCAGTTACTATAACGGCCCCCAGTCCTACGAGCAGTACTTC. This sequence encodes CASSYYNGPQSYEQYF.